Listed below are T cell receptor beta chains from one sample, sequenced in a study of technical replicates of blood from a handful of donors. TCRdb's table, derived via immunoSEQ multiplex PCR, lists solely in-frame clones and lacks some. The sample lists approximately 73,000 clones, 92% occurring once. Sequenced: T cells isolated from PBMCs. The receptor source for this set is a human donor in good health. Both conserved end residues are part of each CDR3. Each record gives: clone size, D gene, J gene, V gene, CDR3 DNA, CDR3 protein. A D gene is named only where the DNA matches it firmly. Some rows mark clone size as missing; the rest say once, few, many or name a class of expanded clone.

>-|TRBD1|TRBJ1-4|TRBV9
TGTGCCAGCAGTACCGGGACAGGAGTTGAAAAACTGTTTTTT
CASSTGTGVEKLFF
>once|-|TRBJ2-3|TRBV7-9
TGTGCCAGCAGCATCGGAGATACGCAGTATTTT
CASSIGDTQYF
>-|TRBD1|TRBJ1-1|TRBV5-1
TGCGCCAGCAGCCTAGATCTTTACAGGGGAGATACTGAAGCTTTCTTT
CASSLDLYRGDTEAFF
>-|TRBD2|TRBJ2-5|TRBV7-9
TGTGCCAGCCTCCTAGCGGGAAAAGAGACCCAGTACTTC
CASLLAGKETQYF
>-|-|TRBJ2-7|TRBV4-2
TGTGCCAGCAGCCACAGGACAGCCGCCTACGAGCAGTACTTC
CASSHRTAAYEQYF
>-|TRBD2|TRBJ2-7|TRBV6-1
TGTGCCAGCAGTGCTGGGACTAGCGCGCACTACGAGCAGTACTTC
CASSAGTSAHYEQYF
>-|TRBD1|TRBJ2-3|TRBV5-4
TGTGCCAGCAGCTTGGACAGGGGACATAGCACAGATACGCAGTATTTT
CASSLDRGHSTDTQYF
>-|-|TRBJ1-1|TRBV11-3
TGTGCCAGCAGCTTACCATTGCCGTCCGAAGGGGTAGTCATAGGCGAAGCTTTCTTT
CASSLPLPSEGVVIGEAFF
>-|-|TRBJ1-2|TRBV4-1
TGCGCCAGCAGCCAGCGTATTGCCGAGGACAGAGTATATGGCTACACCTTC
CASSQRIAEDRVYGYTF
>-|-|TRBJ2-7|TRBV7-9
TGTGCCAGCAGCTTAATTAGGGGTGGCTACGAGCAGTACTTC
CASSLIRGGYEQYF
>-|-|TRBJ2-3|TRBV30
TGTGCCTGGAGTTCTGCGGCAGATACGCAGTATTTT
CAWSSAADTQYF
>few|-|TRBJ2-3|TRBV19
TGTGCCAGTAGTATCCAAGTTAAGCGCCCCACAGATACGCAGTATTTT
CASSIQVKRPTDTQYF
>once|TRBD1|TRBJ1-1|TRBV2
TGTGCCAGCAGTCGGGACAGGAACACTGAAGCTTTCTTT
CASSRDRNTEAFF
>-|TRBD1|TRBJ2-7|TRBV28
TGTGCCAGCAGCACTCGGCTAGGGACAGGGGCCACGAGCTCCTACGAGCAGTACTTC
CASSTRLGTGATSSYEQYF
>-|-|TRBJ2-7|TRBV10-3
TGTGCCATCAGGAGCGGAGACTTCTACGAGCAGTACTTC
CAIRSGDFYEQYF
>-|-|TRBJ1-5|TRBV28
TGTGCCAGCAGTCTCGTCAGGGGAATTAGCAATCAGCCCCAGCATTTT
CASSLVRGISNQPQHF
>-|-|TRBJ2-6|TRBV19
TGTGCCAGTAGTCTAGGAGGGTCTGGGGCCAACGTCCTGACTTTC
CASSLGGSGANVLTF
>-|-|TRBJ1-2|TRBV30
TGTGCCTGGAGTGTAGCGAAGGACTATGGCTACACCTTC
CAWSVAKDYGYTF
>-|-|TRBJ2-2|TRBV6-6
TGTGCCAGCTCAGGGGCGCAATGGGAGCTGTTTTTT
CASSGAQWELFF
>-|-|TRBJ2-5|TRBV5-1
TGCGCCAGCAGCTTGGAGGGGGGGCCGGGGGAGACCCAGTACTTC
CASSLEGGPGETQYF
>-|TRBD2|TRBJ2-7|TRBV7-8
TGTGCCAGCAGCTTAGTAGGGACTAGCGGGAGTTACGAGCAGTACTTC
CASSLVGTSGSYEQYF
>-|TRBD1|TRBJ1-1|TRBV11-2
TGTGCCAGCAGCTTAGTATATAGGACAGGGGCCGCTGAAGCTTTCTTT
CASSLVYRTGAAEAFF
>-|TRBD1|TRBJ2-3|TRBV4-3
TGCGCCAGCAGCCCATCCGTACCGGGACAGGGAACAGATACGCAGTATTTT
CASSPSVPGQGTDTQYF
>-|-|TRBJ1-1|TRBV15
TGTGCCACCAGCAGAGCACGACAGTCGAACACTGAAGCTTTCTTT
CATSRARQSNTEAFF
>-|-|TRBJ1-2|TRBV30
TGTGCCTGGAGGGCGCCTGTAGCCTATGGCTACACCTTC
CAWRAPVAYGYTF
>-|TRBD1|TRBJ1-4|TRBV4-2
TGTGCCAGCAGCCAAGATCGGGGGACAGGGGGCGAAAAACTGTTTTTT
CASSQDRGTGGEKLFF
>-|-|TRBJ2-3|TRBV5-1
TGCGCCAGCAGCTTGGACGGGACTGGGCCCACAGATACGCAGTATTTT
CASSLDGTGPTDTQYF
>-|-|TRBJ2-1|TRBV18
TGTGCCAGCTCACCATCGGGTGGCTGGGAGCAGTTCTTC
CASSPSGGWEQFF
>-|TRBD2|TRBJ2-3|TRBV2
TGTGCCAGCATTAGACTAGCGGGAGGGACAGATACGCAGTATTTT
CASIRLAGGTDTQYF
>-|-|TRBJ1-2|TRBV28
TGTGCCAGCGACTCCAACCCACGGGGGGGCTATGGCTACACCTTC
CASDSNPRGGYGYTF
>-|-|TRBJ2-7|TRBV2
TGTGCCAGCTATGAGGGGACTCTGGACGAGCAGTACTTC
CASYEGTLDEQYF
>-|-|TRBJ1-5|TRBV28
TGTGCCAGCAGCGACGACAGGAATCAGCCCCAGCATTTT
CASSDDRNQPQHF
>once|-|TRBJ2-1|TRBV15
TGTGCCACCAGCAGAGACCCGTTAGGGGATGAGCAGTTCTTC
CATSRDPLGDEQFF
>-|TRBD2|TRBJ2-1|TRBV4-2
TGTGCCAGCAGCCTCGCGGGAGCTCTCAATGAGCAGTTCTTC
CASSLAGALNEQFF
>once|TRBD2|TRBJ2-2|TRBV6-4
TGTGCCAGCAGTCCGGGGAGGGCCGGCACCGGGGAGCTGTTTTTT
CASSPGRAGTGELFF
>-|-|TRBJ2-7|TRBV9
TGTGCCAGCAGCGCTTTTCCAGACTACGAGCAGTACTTC
CASSAFPDYEQYF
>-|-|TRBJ1-1|TRBV5-1
TGCGCCAGCAGCTTGGCCGGGGGGAACACTGAAGCTTTCTTT
CASSLAGGNTEAFF
>-|TRBD2|TRBJ2-1|TRBV15
TGTGCCACCAGCTGGACGGGAGGGGACTACAATGAGCAGTTCTTC
CATSWTGGDYNEQFF
>-|TRBD2|TRBJ2-7|TRBV7-2
TGTGCCAGCAGCTCACAAAGGCTAGCGGGAGGGCCCTCAGGGAGAGAGCAGTACTTC
CASSSQRLAGGPSGREQYF
>-|TRBD1|TRBJ1-2|TRBV28
TGTGCCAGCAGCGACAGGGACCCCCCAGGTAGCTATGGCTACACCTTC
CASSDRDPPGSYGYTF
>-|TRBD2|TRBJ2-4|TRBV4-3
TGCGCCAGCAGCCATCAATGGCGGGGGAATAAAGGGGCCAAAAACATTCAGTACTTC
CASSHQWRGNKGAKNIQYF
>-|-|TRBJ1-1|TRBV9
TGTGCCAGCAGCGGGGGGACTTTGAACACTGAAGCTTTCTTT
CASSGGTLNTEAFF
>-|-|TRBJ1-3|TRBV5-1
TGCGCCAGCAGCTTGAAGAGGGCTGACACCATATATTTT
CASSLKRADTIYF
>-|-|TRBJ2-5|TRBV12-5
TGTGCTAGTGGTTTGGCCGTCCAAGAGACCCAGTACTTC
CASGLAVQETQYF
>-|-|TRBJ1-4|TRBV29-1
TGCAGCGTTGGGGAGGCCACTAATGAAAAACTGTTTTTT
CSVGEATNEKLFF
>-|-|TRBJ2-1|TRBV6-4
TGTGCCAGCATCAGGTCGTACAATGAGCAGTTCTTC
CASIRSYNEQFF
>-|-|TRBJ1-3|TRBV2
TGTGCCAGCAGTGACCGGGAGGCTGGAAACACCATATATTTT
CASSDREAGNTIYF
>-|-|TRBJ1-2|TRBV7-3
TGTGCCAGCAGCCCCGGGGCGGGGGGATATGGCTACACCTTC
CASSPGAGGYGYTF
>once|-|TRBJ1-3|TRBV7-3
TGTGCCAGCAGCTTAACGGGGGGACCTGGAAACACCATATATTTT
CASSLTGGPGNTIYF
>-|TRBD2|TRBJ2-7|TRBV7-9
TGTGCCAGCAGCCCTAGCGGGAGTAGACACGAGCAGTACTTC
CASSPSGSRHEQYF
>-|TRBD1|TRBJ1-4|TRBV14
TGTGCCAGCAGCCAACAACAGACAGGGAATGAAAAACTGTTTTTT
CASSQQQTGNEKLFF
>-|-|TRBJ2-7|TRBV6-1
TGTGCCAGCAGTGAACAGGACTACGAGCAGTACTTC
CASSEQDYEQYF
>few|TRBD2|TRBJ2-7|TRBV5-1
TGCGCCAGCAGTGTTACTAGCGGGTCCTACGAGCAGTACTTC
CASSVTSGSYEQYF
>-|TRBD2|TRBJ2-7|TRBV5-4
TGTGCCAGCAGCTTGGGACTAGCGGGAGGGTACGAGCAGTACTTC
CASSLGLAGGYEQYF
>-|-|TRBJ2-5|TRBV7-8
TGTGCCAGCAGCTTAGCGCATGAGGAGGAGACCCAGTACTTC
CASSLAHEEETQYF
>-|TRBD1|TRBJ1-1|TRBV19
TGTGCCAGTAGTATCCCCTACAGGGGCAGCACTGAAGCTTTCTTT
CASSIPYRGSTEAFF
>-|TRBD1|TRBJ1-1|TRBV5-1
TGCGCCAGCAGCCTTAGGGGACAGGGGGACACTGAAGCTTTCTTT
CASSLRGQGDTEAFF